The next 25 T cell receptor beta chains were all read from a single sample in a study of response to subunit inactivated influenza vaccine. TCRdb independently ran MiXCR on the RT-PCR reads; one entry per CDR3 protein. The table lists about 830,000 distinct CDR3 sequences, about a fifth of them singletons, with approximately 10% in the top ten. Specimen: PBMCs from blood, collected 5 to 6 days after vaccination. The origin of the receptors is a man aged 50-59 years who received an inactivated influenza vaccine.

The chain employs TRBV7-2 and TRBJ2-7; D not certain. Germline V lookup: CDR1 SGHTA, CDR2 FQGNSA. This CDR3 has 15 residues. Trimming removed 2 bases at V and 0 bases at J, with 11 bases between. This chain's CDR3 is CASSLYGGYSYEQYF. Written as DNA, the CDR3 is TGTGCCAGCAGCTTATATGGCGGTTACTCCTACGAGCAGTACTTC.

The chain combines TRBV2 with TRBJ1-1; 10 nucleotides match TRBD1. CDR3 length: 17 residues. V lost 6 bases and J lost 0; bases outside the gene matches: 10. Per germline, CDR1 SNHLY and CDR2 FYNNEI. In nucleotides, the CDR3 is TGTGCCAGCAGGTTCCCCAAGGACAGGGGGTTGAACACTGAAGCTTTCTTT. This encodes CASRFPKDRGLNTEAFF.

Notes on this clonotype: The junction differs from germline at one of its ends, possibly a read error. V is TRBV12-3 or TRBV12-4 and J is TRBJ2-7; D might be TRBD2 (6 bases). The CDR3 is 13 residues long. The CDR3 bases are TGTGCCAGCAGTATAGCGGCCCCCTACGAGCAGTACTTC. Translating it yields CASSIAAPYEQYF.

CDR3 in amino acids: CASSQVSFEQYF. DNA of the CDR3: TGTGCCAGCAGCCAAGTCAGTTTCGAGCAGTACTTC. This chain joins TRBV3-1 and TRBJ2-7; D remains ambiguous. CDR1 LGHDT and CDR2 YNNKEL come from the germline V gene (reference sequence). This CDR3 has 12 amino acids. V was cut by 1 base and J by 6 bases, with 7 bases left in between.

This clonotype occurred a few times. The V and J genes are TRBV7-2 and TRBJ1-5; 7 bases fit TRBD1. The trim removed 5 bases at V and 3 bases at J, leaving 4 bases unmatched. This CDR3 comprises 14 residues. The germline CDR1 and CDR2 sequences are SGHTA and FQGNSA. CDR3: CASSQGQVNQPQHF. CDR3 nucleotide sequence: TGTGCCAGCAGCCAAGGACAGGTCAATCAGCCCCAGCATTTT.

There are many counts of this clonotype. The rearrangement uses TRBV7-2 and TRBJ2-1; no firm D call. V was trimmed by 3 bases and J by 3 bases, leaving 9 bases between them. Germline lookup yields CDR1 SGHTA and CDR2 FQGNSA. This CDR3 has 14 residues. The DNA of the CDR3 is TGTGCCAGCAGCTTCGCTATAGACTACAATGAGCAGTTCTTC. Translated: CASSFAIDYNEQFF.

This clonotype was detected only a few times. The J gene is TRBJ2-5, the V gene TRBV27; TRBD2 agrees at 8 bases. The trim removed 2 bases at V and 2 bases at J, leaving 7 bases unmatched. Looked up from germline, CDR1 is MNHEY and CDR2 is SMNVEV (reference sequence). There are 16 residues in the CDR3. The CDR3: CASSLAGGFSQETQYF. CDR3 nucleotides: TGTGCCAGCAGTTTAGCGGGGGGCTTTTCACAAGAGACCCAGTACTTC.

The V call is TRBV7-2, the J call TRBJ2-5, with D uncertain. The CDR3 is 16 amino acids. CDR1 and CDR2 (germline): SGHTA, FQGNSA. V dropped 5 bases and J dropped 5 bases, with 21 bases sitting between them. Here the CDR3 reads CASSPFRGNVEETQYF. CDR3 DNA sequence: TGTGCCAGCAGCCCGTTTCGTGGGAACGTGGAGGAGACCCAGTACTTC.

This clonotype has only a few counts. This chain connects TRBV18 to TRBJ2-1; 9 bases match TRBD2. Germline lookup yields CDR1 KGHSH and CDR2 LQKENI. Trimming cost V 6 bases and J 4 bases; bases outside gene matches: 7. This CDR3 has 15 amino acids. This CDR3 is CASSKTSGYYNEQFF. The CDR3 region has the DNA TGTGCCAGCTCGAAGACTAGCGGATATTACAATGAGCAGTTCTTC.

The chain uses TRBV24-1 and TRBJ2-1, with TRBD2 identical over 11 bases. This CDR3 contains 16 residues. J was trimmed by 2 bases and V by 4 bases; bases with no gene match: 3. Germline values: CDR1 KGHDR, CDR2 SFDVKD. The CDR3 protein is CATSDLAGGPYNEQFF. The CDR3 nucleotides are TGTGCCACCAGTGACTTAGCGGGAGGGCCCTACAATGAGCAGTTCTTC.

The chain carries TRBV20-1 and TRBJ2-7; no firm D call. This CDR3 has 15 residues. Trimming took off 3 bases at V and 3 bases at J, with 18 bases between the two ends. CDR1 and CDR2 from the germline V gene are DFQATT and SNEGSKA (reference sequence). DNA of the CDR3: TGCAGTGCTAGGACCAGAGAGAATACCTACTACGAGCAGTACTTC. Translating it yields CSARTRENTYYEQYF.

This clonotype was detected many times. The rearrangement links TRBV20-1 to TRBJ1-5; maybe TRBD1 (5 bases). The length of the CDR3 is 14 residues. Germline CDR1 DFQATT, CDR2 SNEGSKA (reference sequence). V shed 3 bases and J shed 0 bases, with 9 bases lying between them. This CDR3 reads CSASGGFSNQPQHF. The CDR3 DNA reads as TGCAGTGCTAGTGGGGGATTTAGCAATCAGCCCCAGCATTTT.

In its sample, this clonotype was seen a few times. The chain joins TRBV29-1 to TRBJ2-7, with D uncertain. Germline CDR1 SQVTM, CDR2 ANQGSEA. Trimming removed 6 bases at V and 4 bases at J, with 10 bases between. CDR3 size: 11 residues. CDR3 residues: CSVATPYEQYF. The CDR3 bases are TGCAGCGTCGCCACTCCATACGAGCAGTACTTC.

The chain employs TRBV28 and TRBJ2-7; TRBD2 aligns across 7 bases. Looked up from germline, CDR1 is MDHEN and CDR2 is SYDVKM. V lost 3 bases and J lost 3; bases outside the gene matches: 11. This CDR3 region has 16 residues. The CDR3 DNA follows: TGTGCCAGCAGTTTGGTCCGGGGGGTCGGGTACTACGAGCAGTACTTC. It translates to CASSLVRGVGYYEQYF.

The V call is TRBV5-5, the J call TRBJ2-2, with 9 bases lining up with TRBD1. This CDR3 has 16 residues. V shed 3 bases and J 2 bases; nucleotides not matched to a gene: 5. In germline, CDR1 is SGHKS, CDR2 YYEKEE (reference sequence). This CDR3 is CASSWTGDPNTGELFF. The CDR3 DNA reads as TGTGCCAGCAGCTGGACAGGGGACCCCAACACCGGGGAGCTGTTTTTT.

The chain couples TRBV20-1 to TRBJ2-1, with 11 bases lining up with TRBD2. The V segment lost 1 base and the J segment 7 bases; nucleotides outside the gene matches: 6. There are 15 residues in the CDR3. The germline V gene encodes CDR1 DFQATT and CDR2 SNEGSKA (reference sequence). The DNA for the CDR3 is TGCAGTGCTAGAGCCACTAGCGGGAGATTGAATGAGCAGTTCTTC. Translation: CSARATSGRLNEQFF.

The table lists this clonotype with many counts. J is TRBJ2-5 and V is TRBV7-2; unclear D gene. Deletions cut 7 bases from V and 5 bases from J, with 14 bases between. From germline, CDR1 is SGHTA and CDR2 FQGNSA. This CDR3 is built from 13 residues. The CDR3 coding sequence is TGTGCCAGCACCGTTACTACTGGGGAGACCCAGTACTTC. Its protein is CASTVTTGETQYF.

V gene TRBV5-1 combines with J gene TRBJ1-2; D is undetermined. Germline lookup yields CDR1 SGHRS and CDR2 YFSETQ. The CDR3 has 13 residues. The V end was cut by 0 bases, the J end by 6 bases, with 9 bases between. The CDR3 is CASSLAAKDGYTF. DNA for the CDR3: TGCGCCAGCAGCTTGGCTGCTAAGGATGGCTACACCTTC. Complete variable domain (other parts from reference TRBV5-1 and TRBJ1-2): KAGVTQTPRYLIKTRGQQVTLSCSPISGHRSVSWYQQTPGQGLQFLFEYFSETQRNKGNFPGRFSGRQFSNSRSEMNVSTLELGDSALYLCASSLAAKDGYTFGSGTRLTVV.

The chain joins TRBV28 to TRBJ1-2; the D is unclear. The CDR3 contains 18 residues. Germline CDR1 is MDHEN and CDR2 is SYDVKM. V was trimmed by 5 bases and J by 5 bases, leaving 27 bases between them. The CDR3 protein is CASSPFLGISGPRYGYTF. The CDR3 region has the DNA TGTGCCAGCAGTCCCTTTTTGGGAATATCGGGCCCGAGGTATGGCTACACCTTC.

This clonotype was seen a few times. The rearrangement joins TRBV30 to TRBJ1-3; TRBD1 might be the D (5 bases). V lost 4 bases to trimming and J lost 8 bases, with 15 bases between them. CDR3 length equals 13 residues. In germline, CDR1 is GTSNPN, CDR2 SVGIG (reference sequence). CDR3 nucleotide sequence: TGTGCCTGGAATGGCAGGGATCGAGACACCATATATTTT. Protein: CAWNGRDRDTIYF.

This clonotype has only a few counts. V is TRBV28 and J is TRBJ2-2; 10 positions match TRBD2. This CDR3 spans 15 amino acids. Looked up from germline, CDR1 is MDHEN and CDR2 is SYDVKM. V dropped 3 bases and J dropped 6; count of bases not matched to a gene: 4. In nucleotides, the CDR3 is TGTGCCAGCAGTTTCAGCGGGAGGGCCGCCGGGGAGCTGTTTTTT. Translating it yields CASSFSGRAAGELFF.

This clonotype showed up many times. The chain links TRBV6-1 to TRBJ2-7, with D perhaps given as TRBD1 or TRBD2 (5 bases each). The CDR3 runs to 14 residues. V was pared by 6 bases and J by 0 bases, with 12 bases between. CDR1 is MNHNS and CDR2 is SASEGT in the germline V gene. As DNA, the CDR3 is TGTGCCAGCAGCAATACTAGGGGCTCCTACGAGCAGTACTTC. It is translated as CASSNTRGSYEQYF.

V and J are TRBV20-1 and TRBJ2-5; 7 nucleotides align to TRBD1. The V gene's germline CDR1 is DFQATT and CDR2 SNEGSKA (reference sequence). The CDR3 has 13 amino acids. J lost 2 bases, V lost 5 bases, and 5 bases had no gene match. The CDR3 region is CSAWDRPQETQYF. The CDR3 nucleotides are TGCAGTGCTTGGGACAGACCTCAAGAGACCCAGTACTTC.

This chain links TRBV13 with TRBJ2-5; 13 nucleotides agree with TRBD2. This CDR3 comprises 19 residues. In germline, CDR1 is PRHDT, CDR2 FYEKMQ (reference sequence). Trimming at V came to 1 base and at J to 5 bases, leaving 13 bases not matched to a gene. CDR3 in amino acids: CASSLEGQFGTSGVETQYF. DNA of the CDR3: TGTGCCAGCAGCTTAGAGGGTCAATTTGGGACTAGCGGGGTGGAGACCCAGTACTTC.

A few counts support this clonotype. The rearrangement links TRBV20-1 to TRBJ2-7; 8 positions agree with TRBD1. CDR1 and CDR2 (germline): DFQATT, SNEGSKA (reference sequence). Germline trimming cut 1 base from V and 5 bases from J; bases unmatched to any gene: 13. The CDR3 has 16 residues. CDR3 loop: CSARGDPGQATDEQYF. The CDR3 bases are TGCAGTGCTAGAGGGGATCCGGGACAGGCCACGGACGAGCAGTACTTC.